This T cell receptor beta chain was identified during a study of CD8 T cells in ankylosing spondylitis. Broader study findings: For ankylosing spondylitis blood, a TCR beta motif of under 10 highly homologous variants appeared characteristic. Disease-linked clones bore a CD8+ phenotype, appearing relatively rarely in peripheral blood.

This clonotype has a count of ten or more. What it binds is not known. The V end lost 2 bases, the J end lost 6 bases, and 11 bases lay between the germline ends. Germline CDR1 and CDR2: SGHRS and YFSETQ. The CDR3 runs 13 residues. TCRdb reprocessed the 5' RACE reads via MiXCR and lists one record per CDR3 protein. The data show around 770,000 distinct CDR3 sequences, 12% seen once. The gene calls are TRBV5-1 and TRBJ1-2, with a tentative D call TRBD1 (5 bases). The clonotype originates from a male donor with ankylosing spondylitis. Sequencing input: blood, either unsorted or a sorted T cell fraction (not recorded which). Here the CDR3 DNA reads TGCGCCAGCAGCTTCGCGGGGGTCGATGGCTACACCTTC. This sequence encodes CASSFAGVDGYTF.